Following are 9 T cell receptor beta chains from one sample sequenced in a study of shared clonotypes between healthy human individuals. TCRdb keeps only in-frame clones here, not all; method: immunoSEQ multiplex PCR. The sample shows about 960,000 clones, approximately 80% of them seen only once. The sequencing sample was made of memory CD4+ T cells sorted from blood. Noted subset: CD45RA-negative fraction. The receptors shown here come from a man in his late teens or twenties in good health.

The chain couples TRBV2 to TRBJ2-5, with D possibly matching TRBD1 (6 bases). There are 15 residues in the CDR3. Trimming stripped 7 bases from V and 5 bases from J, with 20 bases between. Germline loops: CDR1 SNHLY, CDR2 FYNNEI. The CDR3 here is CASTMNTGIGETQYF. As DNA, the CDR3 is TGTGCCAGCACCATGAATACAGGGATCGGGGAGACCCAGTACTTC.

The gene calls are TRBV30 and TRBJ1-6; 7 bases match TRBD1. The germline CDR1 and CDR2 sequences are GTSNPN and SVGIG (reference sequence). V dropped 3 bases and J dropped 10; count of bases not matched to a gene: 9. The CDR3 has 14 amino acids. The CDR3 region has the DNA TGTGCCTGGAGGGCTGACAGGGAATGGTCACCCCTCCACTTT. It translates to CAWRADREWSPLHF.

The gene calls are TRBV7-3 and TRBJ1-1; D uncertain. Trimming removed 6 bases from V and 1 base from J, with 9 bases in between. This CDR3 is 13 amino acids long. Germline V lookup: CDR1 SGHTA, CDR2 FQGTGA. For the CDR3, the DNA is TGTGCCAGCAGAGGAGGGAGGAACACTGAAGCTTTCTTT. Encoded protein: CASRGGRNTEAFF.

The chain carries TRBV27 and TRBJ2-2; no reliable D call. V was cut by 5 bases and J by 2 bases, with 3 bases left in between. CDR3 length: 12 amino acids. The V gene's germline CDR1 is MNHEY and CDR2 SMNVEV (reference sequence). CDR3 bases: TGTGCCAGCAGTGTCAACACCGGGGAGCTGTTTTTT. This sequence encodes CASSVNTGELFF.

The chain couples TRBV20-1 to TRBJ2-7; D perhaps matches TRBD2 (5 bases). The V and J ends lost 5 bases and 7 bases respectively, with 12 bases between them. Germline V gene sequence: CDR1 DFQATT, CDR2 SNEGSKA (reference sequence). The CDR3 sequence is 11 residues long. CDR3 residues: CSAGWEREQYF. The CDR3 DNA follows: TGCAGTGCTGGGTGGGAGAGGGAGCAGTACTTC.

The rearrangement uses TRBV7-3 and TRBJ2-3, with 7 nucleotides matching TRBD1. This CDR3 region has 15 residues. V lost 2 bases and J lost 0; bases outside the gene matches: 2. CDR1 SGHTA and CDR2 FQGTGA come from the germline V gene. CDR3 region: CASSLGQASTDTQYF. As DNA, the CDR3 is TGTGCCAGCAGCTTAGGACAGGCTAGCACAGATACGCAGTATTTT.

The gene calls are TRBV29-1 and TRBJ1-2; the match to TRBD1 covers 7 bases. The ends lost 1 base at V and 7 bases at J; junction bases unmatched: 6. The germline CDR1 and CDR2 sequences are SQVTM and ANQGSEA. The CDR3 covers 13 residues. The CDR3 reads CSVEGQGYGGYTF. The DNA for the CDR3 is TGCAGCGTTGAAGGACAGGGTTATGGTGGCTACACCTTC.

The rearrangement joins TRBV18 to TRBJ2-7; D possibly corresponds to TRBD2 (7 bases). Germline-derived CDR1 and CDR2 are KGHSH and LQKENI. This CDR3 spans 15 amino acids. V lost 3 bases and J 4 bases, leaving 16 bases between the germline ends. CDR3 sequence (DNA): TGTGCCAGCTCACCTTCCGGGGGGCTTCAGTACGAGCAGTACTTC. Its protein is CASSPSGGLQYEQYF.

CDR3 loop: CASSSQTVSYEQYF. For the CDR3, the DNA is TGTGCCAGCAGCTCCCAGACAGTCAGCTACGAGCAGTACTTC. The chain uses TRBV7-9 and TRBJ2-5, with D tentatively TRBD1 (5 bases). The better agreement between TRBJ2-7 and the DNA end casts doubt on the J call. This CDR3 comprises 14 residues. Looked up from germline, CDR1 is SEHNR and CDR2 is FQNEAQ (reference sequence).